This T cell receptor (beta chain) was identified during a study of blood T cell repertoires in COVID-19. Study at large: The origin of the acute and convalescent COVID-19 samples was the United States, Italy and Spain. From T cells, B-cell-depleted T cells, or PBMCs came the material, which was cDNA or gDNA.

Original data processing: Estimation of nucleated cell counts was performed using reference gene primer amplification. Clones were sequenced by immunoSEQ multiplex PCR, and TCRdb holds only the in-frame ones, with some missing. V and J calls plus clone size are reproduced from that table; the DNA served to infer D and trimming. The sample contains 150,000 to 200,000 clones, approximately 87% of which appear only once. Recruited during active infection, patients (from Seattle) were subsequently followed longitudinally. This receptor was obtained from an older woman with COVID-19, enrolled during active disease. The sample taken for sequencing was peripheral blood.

The CDR3 DNA reads as TGTGCCAGCAGCGCCTCCGGGACAGGGCTCAACGAGCAGTACTTC. Translating it yields CASSASGTGLNEQYF. The chain uses TRBV9 and TRBJ2-7, with 9 bases identical to TRBD1. The CDR3 runs to 15 residues. Germline V CDR1 and CDR2: SGDLS, YYNGEE. V trimming: 3 bases; J trimming: 5 bases; junction bases outside the gene matches: 9.